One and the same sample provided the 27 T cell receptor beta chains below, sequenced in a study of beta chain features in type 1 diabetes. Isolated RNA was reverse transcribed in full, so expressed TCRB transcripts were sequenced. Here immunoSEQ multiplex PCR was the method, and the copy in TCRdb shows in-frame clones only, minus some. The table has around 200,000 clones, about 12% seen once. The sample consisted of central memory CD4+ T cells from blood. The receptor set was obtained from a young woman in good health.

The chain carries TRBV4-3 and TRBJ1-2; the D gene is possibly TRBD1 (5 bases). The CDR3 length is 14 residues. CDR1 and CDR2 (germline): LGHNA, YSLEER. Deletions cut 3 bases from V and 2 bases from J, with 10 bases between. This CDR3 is CASSQGGVNYGYTF. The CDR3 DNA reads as TGCGCCAGCAGCCAGGGGGGAGTAAACTATGGCTACACCTTC.

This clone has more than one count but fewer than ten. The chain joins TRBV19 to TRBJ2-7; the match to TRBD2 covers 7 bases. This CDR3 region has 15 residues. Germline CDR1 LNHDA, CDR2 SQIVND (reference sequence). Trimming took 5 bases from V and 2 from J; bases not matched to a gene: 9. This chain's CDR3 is CASSPLSGNAYEQYF. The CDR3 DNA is TGTGCCAGTAGTCCCTTAAGCGGGAATGCCTACGAGCAGTACTTC.

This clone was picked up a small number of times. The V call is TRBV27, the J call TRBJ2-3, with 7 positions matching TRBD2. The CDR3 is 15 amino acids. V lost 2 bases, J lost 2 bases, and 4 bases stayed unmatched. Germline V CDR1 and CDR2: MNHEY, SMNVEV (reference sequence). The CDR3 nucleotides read TGTGCCAGCAGTTTAGGCGGGAGCATCACAGATACGCAGTATTTT. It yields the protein CASSLGGSITDTQYF.

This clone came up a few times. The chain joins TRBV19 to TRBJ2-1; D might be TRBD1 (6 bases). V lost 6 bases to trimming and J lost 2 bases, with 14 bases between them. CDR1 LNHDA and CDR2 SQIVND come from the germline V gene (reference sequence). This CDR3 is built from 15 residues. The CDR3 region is CASRDSRVTYNEQFF. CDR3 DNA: TGTGCCAGTAGGGACAGCCGGGTCACCTACAATGAGCAGTTCTTC.

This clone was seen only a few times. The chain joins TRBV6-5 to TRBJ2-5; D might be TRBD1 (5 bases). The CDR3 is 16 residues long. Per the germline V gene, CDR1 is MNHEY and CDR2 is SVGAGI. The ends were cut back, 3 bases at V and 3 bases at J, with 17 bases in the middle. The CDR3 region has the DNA TGTGCCAGCAGTTATGAAAGACAGACGAAAAAAGAGACCCAGTACTTC. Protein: CASSYERQTKKETQYF.

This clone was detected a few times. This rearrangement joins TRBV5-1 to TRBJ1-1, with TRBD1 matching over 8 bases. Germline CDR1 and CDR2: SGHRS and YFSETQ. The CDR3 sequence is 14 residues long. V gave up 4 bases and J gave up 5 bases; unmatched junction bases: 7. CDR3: CASSQDRVWTEAFF. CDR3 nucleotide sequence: TGCGCCAGCAGCCAGGACAGGGTTTGGACTGAAGCTTTCTTT.

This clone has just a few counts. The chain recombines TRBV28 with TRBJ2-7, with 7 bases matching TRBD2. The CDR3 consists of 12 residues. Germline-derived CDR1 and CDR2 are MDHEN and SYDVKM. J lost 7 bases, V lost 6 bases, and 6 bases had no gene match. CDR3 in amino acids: CASSPLGGEQYF. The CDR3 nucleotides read TGTGCCAGCAGCCCCCTGGGGGGGGAGCAGTACTTC.

CDR3 in amino acids: CASSQAVNPTDTQYF. For the CDR3, the DNA is TGCGCCAGCAGCCAAGCTGTTAATCCCACAGATACGCAGTATTTT. This chain uses TRBV4-1 with TRBJ2-3, with unresolved D. V dropped 1 base and J dropped 2 bases, with 10 bases sitting between them. This CDR3 contains 15 residues. CDR1 is MGHRA and CDR2 is YSYEKL in the germline V gene.

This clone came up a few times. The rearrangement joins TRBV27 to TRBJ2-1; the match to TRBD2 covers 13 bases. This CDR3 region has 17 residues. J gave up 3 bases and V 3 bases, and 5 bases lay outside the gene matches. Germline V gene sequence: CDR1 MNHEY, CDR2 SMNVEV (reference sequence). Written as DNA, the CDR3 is TGTGCCAGCAGTTTCTGGACTAGCGGGAGTCGCTACAATGAGCAGTTCTTC. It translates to CASSFWTSGSRYNEQFF.

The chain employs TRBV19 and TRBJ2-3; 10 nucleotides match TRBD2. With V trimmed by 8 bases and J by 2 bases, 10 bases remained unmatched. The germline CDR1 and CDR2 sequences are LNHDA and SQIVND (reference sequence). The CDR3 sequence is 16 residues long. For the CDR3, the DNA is TGTGCCAGTGGCCTGCGACTAGCGGGCACCACAGATACGCAGTATTTT. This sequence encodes CASGLRLAGTTDTQYF.

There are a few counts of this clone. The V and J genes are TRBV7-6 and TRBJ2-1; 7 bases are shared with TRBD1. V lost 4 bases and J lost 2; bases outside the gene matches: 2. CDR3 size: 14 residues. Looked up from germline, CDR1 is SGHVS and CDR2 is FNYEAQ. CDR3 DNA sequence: TGTGCCAGCAGCTCCGGACAGGCCTACAATGAGCAGTTCTTC. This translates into CASSSGQAYNEQFF. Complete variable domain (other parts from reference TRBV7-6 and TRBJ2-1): GAGVSQSPRYKVTKRGQDVALRCDPISGHVSLYWYRQALGQGPEFLTYFNYEAQQDKSGLPNDRFSAERPEGSISTLTIQRTEQRDSAMYRCASSSGQAYNEQFFGPGTRLTVL.

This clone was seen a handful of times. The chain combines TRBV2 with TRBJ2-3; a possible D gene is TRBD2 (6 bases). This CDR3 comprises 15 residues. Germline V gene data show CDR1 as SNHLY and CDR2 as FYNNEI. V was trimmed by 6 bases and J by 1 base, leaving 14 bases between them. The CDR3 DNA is TGTGCCAGCAGACGCGGAGGAGGGGGCACAGATACGCAGTATTTT. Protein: CASRRGGGGTDTQYF.

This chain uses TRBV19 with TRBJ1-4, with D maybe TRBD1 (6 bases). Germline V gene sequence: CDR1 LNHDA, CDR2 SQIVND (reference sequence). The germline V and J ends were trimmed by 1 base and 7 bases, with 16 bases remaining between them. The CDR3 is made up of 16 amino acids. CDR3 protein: CASSIADSPSSEKLFF. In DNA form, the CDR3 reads TGTGCCAGTAGTATAGCGGACAGTCCATCCAGTGAAAAACTGTTTTTT.

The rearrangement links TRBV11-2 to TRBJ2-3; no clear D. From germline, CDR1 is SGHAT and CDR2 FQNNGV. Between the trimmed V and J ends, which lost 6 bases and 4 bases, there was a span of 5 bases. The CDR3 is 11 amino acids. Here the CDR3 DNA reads TGTGCCAGCAGGGTAGCAGATACGCAGTATTTT. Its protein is CASRVADTQYF.

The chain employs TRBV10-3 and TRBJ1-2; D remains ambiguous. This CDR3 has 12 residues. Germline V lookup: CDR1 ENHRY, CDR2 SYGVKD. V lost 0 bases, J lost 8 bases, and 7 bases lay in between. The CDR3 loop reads CAISESGSGYTF. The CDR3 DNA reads TGTGCCATCAGTGAGTCCGGGAGCGGCTACACCTTC.

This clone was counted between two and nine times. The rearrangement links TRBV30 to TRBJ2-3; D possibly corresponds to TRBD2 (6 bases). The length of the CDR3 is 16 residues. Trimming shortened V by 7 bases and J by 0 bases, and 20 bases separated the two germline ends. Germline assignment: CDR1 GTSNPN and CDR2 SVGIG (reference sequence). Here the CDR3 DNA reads TGTGCCTTATCTCGTACCGGGACTCTTAGCACAGATACGCAGTATTTT. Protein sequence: CALSRTGTLSTDTQYF.

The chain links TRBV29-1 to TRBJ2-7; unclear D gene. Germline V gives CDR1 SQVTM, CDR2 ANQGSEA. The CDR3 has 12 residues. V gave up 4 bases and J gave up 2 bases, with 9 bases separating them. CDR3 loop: CSVGGPAYEQYF. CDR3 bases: TGCAGCGTTGGAGGCCCGGCCTACGAGCAGTACTTC.

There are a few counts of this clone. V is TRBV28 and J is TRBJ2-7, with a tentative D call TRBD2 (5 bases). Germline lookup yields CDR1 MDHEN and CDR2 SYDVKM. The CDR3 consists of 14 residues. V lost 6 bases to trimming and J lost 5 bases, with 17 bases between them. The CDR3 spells CASSHRGRADEQYF. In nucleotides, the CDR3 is TGTGCCAGCAGCCACCGGGGAAGGGCCGACGAGCAGTACTTC.

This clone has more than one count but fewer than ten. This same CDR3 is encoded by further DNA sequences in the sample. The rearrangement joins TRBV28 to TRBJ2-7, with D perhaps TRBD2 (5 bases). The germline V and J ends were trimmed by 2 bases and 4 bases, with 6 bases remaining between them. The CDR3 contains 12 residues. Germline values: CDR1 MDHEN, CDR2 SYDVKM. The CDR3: CASSLEGYEQYF. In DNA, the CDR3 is TGTGCCAGCAGTTTAGAGGGTTACGAGCAGTACTTC.

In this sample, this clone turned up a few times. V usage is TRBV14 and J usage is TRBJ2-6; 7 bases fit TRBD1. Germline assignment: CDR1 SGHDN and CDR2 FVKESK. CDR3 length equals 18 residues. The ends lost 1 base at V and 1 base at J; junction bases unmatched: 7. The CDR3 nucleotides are TGTGCCAGCAGCCAAGTCGTAGGCAGGGGGTCTGGGGCCAACGTCCTGACTTTC. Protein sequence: CASSQVVGRGSGANVLTF. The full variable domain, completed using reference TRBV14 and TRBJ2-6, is EAGVTQFPSHSVIEKGQTVTLRCDPISGHDNLYWYRRVMGKEIKFLLHFVKESKQDESGMPNNRFLAERTGGTYSTLKVQPAELEDSGVYFCASSQVVGRGSGANVLTFGAGSRLTVL.

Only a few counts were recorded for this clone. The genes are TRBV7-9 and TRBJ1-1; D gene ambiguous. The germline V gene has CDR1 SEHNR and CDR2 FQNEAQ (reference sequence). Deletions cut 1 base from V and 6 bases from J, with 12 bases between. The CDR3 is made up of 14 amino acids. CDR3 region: CASSLVRTYPEAFF. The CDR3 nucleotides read TGTGCCAGCAGCTTAGTTCGCACCTACCCTGAAGCTTTCTTT.

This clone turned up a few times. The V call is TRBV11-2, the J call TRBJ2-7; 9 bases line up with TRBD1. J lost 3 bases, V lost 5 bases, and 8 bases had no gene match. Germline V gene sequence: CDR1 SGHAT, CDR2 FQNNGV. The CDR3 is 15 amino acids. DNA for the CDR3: TGTGCCAGCAGCCCCCAGGGACAGGGAATCTACGAGCAGTACTTC. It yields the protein CASSPQGQGIYEQYF.

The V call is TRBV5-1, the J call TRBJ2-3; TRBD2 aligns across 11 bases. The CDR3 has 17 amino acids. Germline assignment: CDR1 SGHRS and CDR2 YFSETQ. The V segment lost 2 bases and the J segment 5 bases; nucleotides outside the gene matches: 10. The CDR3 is CASSFGSGRAIGDTQYF. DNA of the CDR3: TGCGCCAGCAGCTTCGGTAGCGGGAGGGCCATAGGAGATACGCAGTATTTT.

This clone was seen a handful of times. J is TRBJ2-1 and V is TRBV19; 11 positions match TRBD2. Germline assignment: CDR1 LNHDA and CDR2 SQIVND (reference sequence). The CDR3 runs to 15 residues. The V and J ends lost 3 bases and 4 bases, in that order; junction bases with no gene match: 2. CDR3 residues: CASSMGLAEYNEQFF. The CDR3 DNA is TGTGCCAGTAGTATGGGACTAGCGGAGTACAATGAGCAGTTCTTC.

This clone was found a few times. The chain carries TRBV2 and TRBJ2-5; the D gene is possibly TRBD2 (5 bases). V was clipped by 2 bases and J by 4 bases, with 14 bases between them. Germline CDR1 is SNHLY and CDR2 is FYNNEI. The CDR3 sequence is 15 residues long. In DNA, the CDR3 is TGTGCCAGCAGTGAATTCACCGGGAAGGGAGAGACCCAGTACTTC. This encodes CASSEFTGKGETQYF.

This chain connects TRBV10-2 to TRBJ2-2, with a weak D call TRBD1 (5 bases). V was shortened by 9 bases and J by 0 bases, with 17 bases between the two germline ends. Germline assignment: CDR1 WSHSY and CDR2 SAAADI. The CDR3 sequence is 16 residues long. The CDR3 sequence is CASIPEKGPNTGELFF. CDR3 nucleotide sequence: TGCGCCAGTATTCCGGAGAAGGGGCCGAACACCGGGGAGCTGTTTTTT.

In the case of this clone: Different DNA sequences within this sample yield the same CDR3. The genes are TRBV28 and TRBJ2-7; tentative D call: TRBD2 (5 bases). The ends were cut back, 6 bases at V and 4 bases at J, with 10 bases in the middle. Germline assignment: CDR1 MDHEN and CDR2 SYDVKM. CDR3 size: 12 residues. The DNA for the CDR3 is TGTGCCAGCAGCCTTGAGGGTTACGAGCAGTACTTC. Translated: CASSLEGYEQYF.